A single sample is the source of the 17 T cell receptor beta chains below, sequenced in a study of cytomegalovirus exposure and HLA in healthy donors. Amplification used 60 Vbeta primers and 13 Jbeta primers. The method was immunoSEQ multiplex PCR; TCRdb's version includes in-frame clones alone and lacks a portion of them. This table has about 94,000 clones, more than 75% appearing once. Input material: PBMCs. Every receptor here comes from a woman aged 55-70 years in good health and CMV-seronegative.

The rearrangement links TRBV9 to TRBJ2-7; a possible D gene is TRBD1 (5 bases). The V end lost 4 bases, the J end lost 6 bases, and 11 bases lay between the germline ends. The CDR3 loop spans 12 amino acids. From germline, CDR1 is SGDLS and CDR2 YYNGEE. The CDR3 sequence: CASSSQGGEQYF. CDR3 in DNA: TGTGCCAGCAGCTCCCAGGGTGGCGAGCAGTACTTC.

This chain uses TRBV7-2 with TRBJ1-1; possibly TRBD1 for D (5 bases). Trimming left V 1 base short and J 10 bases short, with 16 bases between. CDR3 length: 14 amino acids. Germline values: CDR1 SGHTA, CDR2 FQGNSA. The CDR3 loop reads CASSLEVGDAAAFF. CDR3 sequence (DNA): TGTGCCAGCAGCTTAGAAGTAGGGGATGCAGCAGCTTTCTTT.

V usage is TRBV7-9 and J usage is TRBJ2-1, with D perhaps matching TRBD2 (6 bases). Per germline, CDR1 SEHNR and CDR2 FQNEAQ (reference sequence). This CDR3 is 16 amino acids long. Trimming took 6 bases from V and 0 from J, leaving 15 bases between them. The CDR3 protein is CASRSLGGVSYNEQFF. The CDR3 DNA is TGTGCCAGCAGATCCTTGGGCGGGGTCTCCTACAATGAGCAGTTCTTC.

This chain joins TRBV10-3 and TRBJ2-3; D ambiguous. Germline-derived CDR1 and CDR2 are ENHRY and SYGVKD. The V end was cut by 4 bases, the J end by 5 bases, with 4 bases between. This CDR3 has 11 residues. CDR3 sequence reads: CAISAQDTQYF. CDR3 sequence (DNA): TGTGCCATCAGTGCCCAAGATACGCAGTATTTT.

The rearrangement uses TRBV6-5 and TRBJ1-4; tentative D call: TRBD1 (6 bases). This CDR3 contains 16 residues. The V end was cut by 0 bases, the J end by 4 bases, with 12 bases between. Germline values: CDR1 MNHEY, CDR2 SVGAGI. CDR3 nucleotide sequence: TGTGCCAGCAGTTACTCTCCAACAGGGCGTAATGAAAAACTGTTTTTT. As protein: CASSYSPTGRNEKLFF.

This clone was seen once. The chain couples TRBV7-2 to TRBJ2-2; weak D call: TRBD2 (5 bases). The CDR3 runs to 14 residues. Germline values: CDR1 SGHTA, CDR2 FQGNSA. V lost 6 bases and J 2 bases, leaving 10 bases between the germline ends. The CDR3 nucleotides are TGTGCCAGCAGTGAGGGAGTTAACACCGGGGAGCTGTTTTTT. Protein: CASSEGVNTGELFF.

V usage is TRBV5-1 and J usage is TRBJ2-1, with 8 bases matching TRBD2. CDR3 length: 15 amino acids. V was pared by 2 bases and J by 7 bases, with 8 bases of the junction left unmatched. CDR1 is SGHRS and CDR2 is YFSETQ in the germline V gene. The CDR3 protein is CASSFDSGGRNEQFF. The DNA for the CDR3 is TGCGCCAGCAGCTTTGACTCGGGGGGGCGAAATGAGCAGTTCTTC.

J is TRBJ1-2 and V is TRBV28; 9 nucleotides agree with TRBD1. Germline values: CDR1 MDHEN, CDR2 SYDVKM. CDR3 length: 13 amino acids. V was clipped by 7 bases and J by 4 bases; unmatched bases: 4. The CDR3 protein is CASTGQGIYGYTF. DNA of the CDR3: TGTGCCAGCACCGGACAGGGGATCTATGGCTACACCTTC.

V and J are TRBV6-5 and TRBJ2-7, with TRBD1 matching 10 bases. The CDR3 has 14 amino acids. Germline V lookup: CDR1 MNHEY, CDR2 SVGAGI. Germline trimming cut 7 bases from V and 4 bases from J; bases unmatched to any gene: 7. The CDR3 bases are TGTGCCAGCACGAGGGGACAGGGGAGTTACGAGCAGTACTTC. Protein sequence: CASTRGQGSYEQYF.

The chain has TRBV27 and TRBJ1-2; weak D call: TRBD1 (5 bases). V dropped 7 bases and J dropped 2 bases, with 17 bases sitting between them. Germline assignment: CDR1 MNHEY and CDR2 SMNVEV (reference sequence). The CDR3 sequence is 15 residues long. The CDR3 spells CASTLHLQGNYGYTF. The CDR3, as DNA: TGTGCCAGCACTCTCCATTTGCAGGGAAACTATGGCTACACCTTC.

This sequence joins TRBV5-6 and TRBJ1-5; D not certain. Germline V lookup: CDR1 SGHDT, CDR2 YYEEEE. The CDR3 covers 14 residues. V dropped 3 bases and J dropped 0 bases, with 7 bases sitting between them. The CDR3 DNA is TGTGCCAGCAGCTATGCAGGTAGCAATCAGCCCCAGCATTTT. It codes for CASSYAGSNQPQHF.

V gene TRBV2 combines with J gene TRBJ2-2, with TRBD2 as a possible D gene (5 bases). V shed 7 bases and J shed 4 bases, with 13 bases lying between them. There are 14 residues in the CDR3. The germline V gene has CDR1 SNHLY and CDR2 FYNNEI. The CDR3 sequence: CASKWGAATGELFF. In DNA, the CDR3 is TGTGCCAGCAAGTGGGGAGCTGCCACCGGGGAGCTGTTTTTT.

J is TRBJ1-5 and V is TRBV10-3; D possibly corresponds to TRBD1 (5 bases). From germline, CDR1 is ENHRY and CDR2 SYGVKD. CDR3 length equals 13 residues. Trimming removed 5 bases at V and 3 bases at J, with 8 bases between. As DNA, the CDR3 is TGTGCCATCAGTAGACAGATCAATCAGCCCCAGCATTTT. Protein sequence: CAISRQINQPQHF.

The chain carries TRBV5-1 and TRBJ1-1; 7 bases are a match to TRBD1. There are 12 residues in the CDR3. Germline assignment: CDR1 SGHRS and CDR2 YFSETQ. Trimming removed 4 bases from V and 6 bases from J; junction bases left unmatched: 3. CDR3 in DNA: TGCGCCAGCAGCCAAGGGGGCCCTGAAGCTTTCTTT. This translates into CASSQGGPEAFF.

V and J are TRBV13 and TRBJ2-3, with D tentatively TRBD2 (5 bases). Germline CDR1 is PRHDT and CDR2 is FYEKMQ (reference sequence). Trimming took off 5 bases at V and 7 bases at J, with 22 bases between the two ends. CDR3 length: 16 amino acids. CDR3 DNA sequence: TGTGCCAGCAGCCCACCCGTCCAGTTGGGAGAAAATACGCAGTATTTT. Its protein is CASSPPVQLGENTQYF.

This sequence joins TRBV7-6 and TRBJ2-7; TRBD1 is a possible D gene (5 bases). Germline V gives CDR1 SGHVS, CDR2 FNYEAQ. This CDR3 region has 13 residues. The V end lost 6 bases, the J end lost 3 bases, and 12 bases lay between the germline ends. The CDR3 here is CASSYTRDYEQYF. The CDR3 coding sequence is TGTGCCAGCAGTTATACCAGGGACTACGAGCAGTACTTC.

The CDR3 loop is CASSTGQSNTEAFF. The CDR3, as DNA: TGCGCCAGCAGCACAGGACAGAGCAACACTGAAGCTTTCTTT. The J gene is TRBJ1-1, the V gene TRBV4-3; possible D gene TRBD1, 6 bases. Germline assignment: CDR1 LGHNA and CDR2 YSLEER. The CDR3 is 14 amino acids. Trimming shortened V by 5 bases and J by 2 bases, and 12 bases separated the two germline ends.